The TCR beta chain under discussion was sequenced for a study of blood T cell repertoires in COVID-19 (dated by TCRdb to 2020 to 2022). For context, the study as a whole: Samples from collaborators originated in the United States, Italy and Spain and spanned both the acute and convalescent phases of COVID-19. The material from the prospective study consisted of cDNA or gDNA derived from T cells, B-cell-depleted T cells, or PBMCs. Subjects who had been exposed to COVID-19, were actively infected with it, or had recovered from it provided the deeply sampled blood TCRbeta repertoires that made up the dataset. The repertoires were released in a freely available public database intended as a resource for research on the immune response to SARS-CoV-2. The samples were drawn from the first 160 participants of the ongoing ImmuneRACE study and from 1,254 subjects provided by 6 global collaborators. A de-identified subject ID, COVID-19 status, age in years and sex were almost always included in the sample metadata. HLA class I and class II types, where available, came from metadata supplied by the sample provider rather than from assay-based typing.

A note on this clone: The clone's antigen remains unknown. Nothing much larger sits one base from this clone, and base qualities are not available.

TCRbeta CDR3 regions were amplified from genomic DNA using the immunoSEQ Assay, a bias-controlled multiplex PCR. As for the original processing: The number of nucleated cells in each sample was estimated from the amplification of reference gene primers within the assay. To quantify the absolute abundance of each unique TCRbeta CDR3 rearrangement, sequence reads were collapsed and filtered. Productive Simpson clonality was computed per sample as the square root of Simpson's diversity index over productive rearrangements. As stored in TCRdb, this immuneACCESS dataset retains in-frame rearrangements with V and J assigned. A fraction of the clones does not appear; measured against another copy, unresolved V genes explain less than half of the discrepancy, and the remainder lacks a known reason. Clonal size and the V and J genes are those of that table, whereas D and trimming came from the DNA. This sample has a few hundred thousand clones in its table, and roughly 86% of those were observed once. The top ten constitute 9.4% of the sample.

Summary of the overall study and its limitations: The quantity of clinical and demographic metadata differed by source and by participant and was supplied without curation.

Collaborating institutions collected whole blood in K2EDTA tubes following their own protocols. For TCRbeta analysis, collaborators shipped samples in one of three forms: frozen whole blood, isolated PBMCs, or DNA extracted from either of those sample types. The CDR3 has 13 amino acids, counting the end cysteine and phenylalanine. Only the CDR3 part of the read is kept: 39 bases, read in frame from the first base. The trim is 8 bases for V and 1 base for J, with a gap of 11 bases between the germline ends. This chain is built from TRBV12-3 or TRBV12-4 and TRBJ1-1; a confident D gene designation cannot be given. The sample consisted of peripheral blood. The TCR comes from a man between 18 and 35 years old with active or convalescent COVID-19. For the CDR3, the sequence is CASEEVGNTEAFF. The sequence in DNA is TGTGCCAGCGAAGAGGTGGGGAACACTGAAGCTTTCTTT.